This record concerns one T cell receptor (beta chain) sequence. Its antigen is unknown. From around 4,000 ng of total RNA, each TCR library was prepared. The UMIs carried a 6-nucleotide sample barcode, and they were added by template switching. Reprocessing the 5' RACE reads, TCRdb reports a single entry for every CDR3 protein and omits DNA. The repertoire table contains about 160,000 distinct CDR3 sequences. The CDR3 loop spans 14 amino acids. CDR1 is LGHDT and CDR2 is YNNKEL in the germline V gene (reference sequence). The data were obtained in a study of monozygotic twins with inflammatory bowel disease. General observations from the study: Repertoire similarity did not differ between concordant and discordant twins, possibly owing to limited power. No discrimination was achieved between different T cell subtypes.

This sequence joins TRBV3-1 and TRBJ2-7; checking the TCRdb D call of TRBD2 is not possible without DNA. Sequenced input: blood. The sequence was obtained from a human donor with ulcerative colitis or Crohn's disease, or a healthy co-twin of an affected twin (not recorded which). The CDR3 loop reads CASSLTSVSFEQYF.